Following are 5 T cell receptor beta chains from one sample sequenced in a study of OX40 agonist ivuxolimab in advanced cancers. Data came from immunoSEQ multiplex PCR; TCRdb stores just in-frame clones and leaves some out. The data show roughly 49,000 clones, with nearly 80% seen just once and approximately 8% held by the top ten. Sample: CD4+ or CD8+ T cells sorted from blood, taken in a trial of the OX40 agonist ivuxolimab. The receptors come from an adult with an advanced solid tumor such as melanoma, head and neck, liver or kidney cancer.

The CDR3 DNA reads TGTGCCAGCGTGCTGAGCTCCTACAATGAGCAGTTCTTC. It encodes CASVLSSYNEQFF. The rearrangement uses TRBV2 and TRBJ2-1; D gene uncertain. The V end lost 8 bases, the J end lost 0 bases, and 8 bases lay between the germline ends. The CDR3 spans 13 residues. Germline CDR1 SNHLY, CDR2 FYNNEI.

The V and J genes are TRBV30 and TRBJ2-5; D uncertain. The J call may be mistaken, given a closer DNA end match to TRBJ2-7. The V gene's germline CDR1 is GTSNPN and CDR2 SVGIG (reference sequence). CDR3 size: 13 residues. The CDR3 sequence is CAWSDSVSYEQYF. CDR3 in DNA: TGTGCCTGGAGTGACTCCGTATCCTACGAGCAGTACTTC.

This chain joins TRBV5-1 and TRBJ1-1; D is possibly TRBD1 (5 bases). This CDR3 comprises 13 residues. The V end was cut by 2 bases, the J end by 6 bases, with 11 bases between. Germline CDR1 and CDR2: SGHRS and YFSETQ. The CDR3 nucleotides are TGCGCCAGCAGCTTCGGTGGGGGAGCTGAAGCTTTCTTT. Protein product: CASSFGGGAEAFF.

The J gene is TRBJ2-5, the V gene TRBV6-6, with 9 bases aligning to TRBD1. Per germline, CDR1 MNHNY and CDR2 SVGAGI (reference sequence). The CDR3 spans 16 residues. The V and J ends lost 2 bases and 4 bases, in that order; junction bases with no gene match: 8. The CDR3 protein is CASSYRGTGNGETQYF. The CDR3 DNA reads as TGTGCCAGCAGTTACCGGGGGACAGGGAATGGAGAGACCCAGTACTTC.

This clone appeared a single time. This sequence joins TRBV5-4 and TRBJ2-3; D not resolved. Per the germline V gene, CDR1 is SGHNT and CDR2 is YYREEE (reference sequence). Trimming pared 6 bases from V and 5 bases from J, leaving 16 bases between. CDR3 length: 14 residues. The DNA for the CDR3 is TGTGCCAGCACCACCCGACCAACCCAAGATACGCAGTATTTT. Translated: CASTTRPTQDTQYF.